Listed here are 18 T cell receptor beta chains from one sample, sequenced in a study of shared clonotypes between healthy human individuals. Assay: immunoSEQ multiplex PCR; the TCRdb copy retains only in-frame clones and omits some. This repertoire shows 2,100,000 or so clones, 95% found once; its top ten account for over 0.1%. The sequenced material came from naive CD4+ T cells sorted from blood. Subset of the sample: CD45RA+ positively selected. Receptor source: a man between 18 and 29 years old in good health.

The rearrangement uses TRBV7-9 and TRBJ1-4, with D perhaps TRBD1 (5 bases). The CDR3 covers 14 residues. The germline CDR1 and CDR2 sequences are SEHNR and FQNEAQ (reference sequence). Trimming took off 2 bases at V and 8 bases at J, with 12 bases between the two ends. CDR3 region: CASSLKTDSEKLFF. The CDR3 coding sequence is TGTGCCAGCAGCTTAAAGACAGATTCCGAAAAACTGTTTTTT.

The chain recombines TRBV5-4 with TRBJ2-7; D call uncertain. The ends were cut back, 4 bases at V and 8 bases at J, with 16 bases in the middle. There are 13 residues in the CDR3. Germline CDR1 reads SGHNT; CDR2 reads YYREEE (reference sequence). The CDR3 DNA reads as TGTGCCAGCAGCGACGACACGGATACAAAGCAGTACTTC. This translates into CASSDDTDTKQYF.

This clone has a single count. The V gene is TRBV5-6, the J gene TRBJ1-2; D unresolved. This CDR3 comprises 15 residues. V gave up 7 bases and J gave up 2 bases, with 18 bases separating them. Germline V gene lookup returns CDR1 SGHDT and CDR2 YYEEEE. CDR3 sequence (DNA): TGTGCCAGCGCAGCGGGTGTAACTAAAAACTATGGCTACACCTTC. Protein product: CASAAGVTKNYGYTF. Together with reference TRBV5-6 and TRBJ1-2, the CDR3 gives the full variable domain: DAGVTQSPTHLIKTRGQQVTLRCSPKSGHDTVSWYQQALGQGPQFIFQYYEEEERQRGNFPDRFSGHQFPNYSSELNVNALLLGDSALYLCASAAGVTKNYGYTFGSGTRLTVV.

CDR3 DNA sequence: TGTGCCAGCAGTACTAGACTAGCGGGAGAAGAGCAGTTCTTC. Amino acids: CASSTRLAGEEQFF. The chain is built from TRBV2 and TRBJ2-1; TRBD2 matches at 12 bases. The CDR3 covers 14 residues. Germline V gene data show CDR1 as SNHLY and CDR2 as FYNNEI. V lost 5 bases to trimming and J lost 10 bases; unmatched junction nucleotides: 6.

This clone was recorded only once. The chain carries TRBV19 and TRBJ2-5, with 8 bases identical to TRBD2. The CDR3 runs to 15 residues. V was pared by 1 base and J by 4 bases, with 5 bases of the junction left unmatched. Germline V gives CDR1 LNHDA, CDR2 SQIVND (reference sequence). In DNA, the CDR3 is TGTGCCAGTAGTATAGGGACTAGCCCCGGAGAGACCCAGTACTTC. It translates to CASSIGTSPGETQYF.

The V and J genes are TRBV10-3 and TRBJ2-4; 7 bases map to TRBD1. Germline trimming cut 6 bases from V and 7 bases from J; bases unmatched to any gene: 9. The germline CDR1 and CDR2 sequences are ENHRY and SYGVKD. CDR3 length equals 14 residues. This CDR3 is CAIRTGPGENIQYF. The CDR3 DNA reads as TGTGCCATCAGGACAGGGCCAGGCGAGAACATTCAGTACTTC.

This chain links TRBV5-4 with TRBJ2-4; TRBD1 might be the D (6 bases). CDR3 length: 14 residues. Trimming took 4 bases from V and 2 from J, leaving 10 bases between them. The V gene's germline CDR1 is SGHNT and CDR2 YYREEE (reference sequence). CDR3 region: CASSHQGTKNIQYF. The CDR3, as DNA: TGTGCCAGCAGCCACCAGGGGACCAAAAACATTCAGTACTTC. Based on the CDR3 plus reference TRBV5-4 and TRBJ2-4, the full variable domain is ETGVTQSPTHLIKTRGQQVTLRCSSQSGHNTVSWYQQALGQGPQFIFQYYREEENGRGNFPPRFSGLQFPNYSSELNVNALELDDSALYLCASSHQGTKNIQYFGAGTRLSVL.

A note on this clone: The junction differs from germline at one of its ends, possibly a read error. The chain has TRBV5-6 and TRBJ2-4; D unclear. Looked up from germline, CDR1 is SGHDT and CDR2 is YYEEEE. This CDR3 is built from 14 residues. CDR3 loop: CASSLWAAQNIQYF. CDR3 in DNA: TGTGCCAGCAGCTTGTGGGCAGCCCAAAACATTCAGTACTTC. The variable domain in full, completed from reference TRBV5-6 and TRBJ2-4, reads DAGVTQSPTHLIKTRGQQVTLRCSPKSGHDTVSWYQQALGQGPQFIFQYYEEEERQRGNFPDRFSGHQFPNYSSELNVNALLLGDSALYLCASSLWAAQNIQYFGAGTRLSVL.

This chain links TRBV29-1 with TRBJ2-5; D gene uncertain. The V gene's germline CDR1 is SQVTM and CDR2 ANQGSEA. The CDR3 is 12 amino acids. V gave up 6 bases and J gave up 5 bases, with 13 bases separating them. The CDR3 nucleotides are TGCAGCGTCCCCGTGAGTCTTGAGACCCAGTACTTC. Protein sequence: CSVPVSLETQYF.

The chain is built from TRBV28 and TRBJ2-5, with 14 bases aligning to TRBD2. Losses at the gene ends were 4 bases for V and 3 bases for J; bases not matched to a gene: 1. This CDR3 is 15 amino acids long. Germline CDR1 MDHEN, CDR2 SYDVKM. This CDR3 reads CASSSGLAGEETQYF. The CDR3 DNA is TGTGCCAGCAGTTCGGGACTAGCGGGGGAAGAGACCCAGTACTTC. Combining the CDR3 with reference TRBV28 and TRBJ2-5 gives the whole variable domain DVKVTQSSRYLVKRTGEKVFLECVQDMDHENMFWYRQDPGLGLRLIYFSYDVKMKEKGDIPEGYSVSREKKERFSLILESASTNQTSMYLCASSSGLAGEETQYFGPGTRLLVL.

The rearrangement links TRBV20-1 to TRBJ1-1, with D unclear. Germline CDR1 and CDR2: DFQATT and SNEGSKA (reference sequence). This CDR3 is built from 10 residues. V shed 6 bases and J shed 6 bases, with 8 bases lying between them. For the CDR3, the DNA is TGCAGTGCCGATTACCCTGAAGCTTTCTTT. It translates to CSADYPEAFF.

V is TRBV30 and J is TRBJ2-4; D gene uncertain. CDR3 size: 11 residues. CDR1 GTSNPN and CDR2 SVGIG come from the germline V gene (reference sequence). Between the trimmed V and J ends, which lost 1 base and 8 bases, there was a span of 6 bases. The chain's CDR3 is CAWSDSYIQYF. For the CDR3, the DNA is TGTGCCTGGAGTGACAGCTACATTCAGTACTTC. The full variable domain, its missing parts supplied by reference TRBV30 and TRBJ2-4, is SQTIHQWPATLVQPVGSPLSLECTVEGTSNPNLYWYRQAAGRGLQLLFYSVGIGQISSEVPQNLSASRPQDRQFILSSKKLLLSDSGFYLCAWSDSYIQYFGAGTRLSVL.

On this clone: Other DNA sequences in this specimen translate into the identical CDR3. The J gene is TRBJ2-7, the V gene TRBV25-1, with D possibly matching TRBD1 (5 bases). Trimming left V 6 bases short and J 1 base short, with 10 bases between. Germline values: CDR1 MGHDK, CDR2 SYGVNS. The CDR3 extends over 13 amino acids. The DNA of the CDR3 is TGTGCCAGCAGCCGACAGAATTCCTACGAGCAGTACTTC. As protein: CASSRQNSYEQYF.

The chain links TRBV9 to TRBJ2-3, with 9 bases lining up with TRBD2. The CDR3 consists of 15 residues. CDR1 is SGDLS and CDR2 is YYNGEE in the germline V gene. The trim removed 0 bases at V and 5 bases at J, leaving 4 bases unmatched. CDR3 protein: CASSVGTSGLDTQYF. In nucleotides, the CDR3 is TGTGCCAGCAGCGTAGGTACTAGCGGGTTAGATACGCAGTATTTT.

CDR3 amino acids: CASSPGASGRLKETQYF. CDR3 coding DNA: TGTGCCAGCAGCCCAGGGGCTAGCGGGCGGCTTAAAGAGACCCAGTACTTC. This chain connects TRBV5-4 to TRBJ2-5, with 8 positions matching TRBD2. CDR1 is SGHNT and CDR2 is YYREEE in the germline V gene (reference sequence). Trimming took 4 bases from V and 3 from J; bases not matched to a gene: 14. The CDR3 sequence is 17 residues long. The full variable domain, rest sourced from reference TRBV5-4 and TRBJ2-5, is ETGVTQSPTHLIKTRGQQVTLRCSSQSGHNTVSWYQQALGQGPQFIFQYYREEENGRGNFPPRFSGLQFPNYSSELNVNALELDDSALYLCASSPGASGRLKETQYFGPGTRLLVL.

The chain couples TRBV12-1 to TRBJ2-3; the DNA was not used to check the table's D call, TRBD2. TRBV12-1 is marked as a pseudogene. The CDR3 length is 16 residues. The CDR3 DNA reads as TGTGCCAGCAGCCCGCTTTGTTTTGAGAGTTGGGATACGCAGTATTTT. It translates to CASSPLCFESWDTQYF.

This chain's CDR3 is CASSEEERTGRQHF. CDR3 coding DNA: TGTGCCAGCAGTGAAGAAGAAAGGACTGGCCGCCAGCATTTT. The chain uses TRBV6-1 and TRBJ1-5; no definite D call. The CDR3 spans 14 residues. The germline V and J ends were trimmed by 1 base and 12 bases, with 16 bases remaining between them. CDR1 is MNHNS, CDR2 SASEGT, per germline.

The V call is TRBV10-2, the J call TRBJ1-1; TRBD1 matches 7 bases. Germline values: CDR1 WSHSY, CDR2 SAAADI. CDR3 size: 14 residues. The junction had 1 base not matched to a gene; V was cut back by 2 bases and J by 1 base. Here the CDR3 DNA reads TGCGCCAGCAGTGAGGCAGGGGGGAACACTGAAGCTTTCTTT. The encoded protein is CASSEAGGNTEAFF.